The following is a TCR beta chain sequence with its context. The data were taken from a study of blood T cells in healthy people across ages. Overall study context: Researchers report that template switching captured about one barcoded beta molecule per two T cells.

With 0 bases removed from V and 4 bases from J, the gap between germline ends came to 13 bases. CDR3 length: 15 amino acids. Germline V CDR1 and CDR2: SGHRS, YFSETQ. Samples had at least 6.5 million PBMCs isolated from them. A second PCR, run for about 7 to 11 cycles, used a sample-barcoded 5' primer plus a J-beta primer mix. A template-switch adaptor that had 12 random nucleotides put a tag on each cDNA molecule. TCRdb called the 5' RACE reads again in MiXCR, with one record for every CDR3 protein. The sample lists more than 700,000 distinct CDR3 sequences; roughly 50% were seen once. The specimen sequenced was blood. The gene calls are TRBV5-1 and TRBJ1-2; tentative D call: TRBD1 (5 bases). The clonotype comes from a man at least 80 years old in good health. The CDR3 DNA sequence: TGCGCCAGCAGCTTGGACAGGCCATCTCTCTATGGCTACACCTTC. As protein: CASSLDRPSLYGYTF.